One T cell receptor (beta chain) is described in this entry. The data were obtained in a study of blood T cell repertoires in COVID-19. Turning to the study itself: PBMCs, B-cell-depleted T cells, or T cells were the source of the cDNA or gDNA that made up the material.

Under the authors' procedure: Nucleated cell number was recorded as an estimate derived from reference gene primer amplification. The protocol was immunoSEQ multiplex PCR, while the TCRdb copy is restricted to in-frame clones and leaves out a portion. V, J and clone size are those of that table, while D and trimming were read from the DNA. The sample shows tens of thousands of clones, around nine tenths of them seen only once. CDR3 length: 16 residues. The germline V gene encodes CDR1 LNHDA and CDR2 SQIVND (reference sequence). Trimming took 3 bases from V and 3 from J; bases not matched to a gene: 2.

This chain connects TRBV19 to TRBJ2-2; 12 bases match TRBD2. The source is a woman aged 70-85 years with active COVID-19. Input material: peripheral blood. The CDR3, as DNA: TGTGCCAGTAGTATCTCTAGCGGGAGGGACACCGGGGAGCTGTTTTTT. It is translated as CASSISSGRDTGELFF.